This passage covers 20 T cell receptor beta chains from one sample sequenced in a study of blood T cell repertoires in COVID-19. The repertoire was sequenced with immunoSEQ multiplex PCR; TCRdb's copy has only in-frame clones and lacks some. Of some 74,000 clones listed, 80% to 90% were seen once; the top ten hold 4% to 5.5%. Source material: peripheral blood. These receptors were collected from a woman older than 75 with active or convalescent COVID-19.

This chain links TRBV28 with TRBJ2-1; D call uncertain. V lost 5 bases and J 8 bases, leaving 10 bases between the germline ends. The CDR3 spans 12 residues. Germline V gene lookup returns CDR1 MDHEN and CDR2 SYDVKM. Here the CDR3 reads CASSPSLDEQFF. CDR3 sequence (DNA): TGTGCCAGCAGTCCCTCACTGGATGAGCAGTTCTTC.

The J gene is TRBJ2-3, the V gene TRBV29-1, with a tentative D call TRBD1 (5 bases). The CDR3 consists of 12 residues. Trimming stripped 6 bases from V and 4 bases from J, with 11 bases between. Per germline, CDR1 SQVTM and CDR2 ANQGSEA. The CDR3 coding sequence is TGCAGCGTGGGGCCCAACCCAGATACGCAGTATTTT. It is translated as CSVGPNPDTQYF.

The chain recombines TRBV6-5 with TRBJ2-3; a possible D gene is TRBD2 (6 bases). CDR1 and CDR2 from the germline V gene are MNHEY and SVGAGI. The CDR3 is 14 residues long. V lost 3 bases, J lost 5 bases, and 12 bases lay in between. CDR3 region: CASSYRYSGDTQYF. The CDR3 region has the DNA TGTGCCAGCAGTTATCGGTATAGCGGAGATACGCAGTATTTT.

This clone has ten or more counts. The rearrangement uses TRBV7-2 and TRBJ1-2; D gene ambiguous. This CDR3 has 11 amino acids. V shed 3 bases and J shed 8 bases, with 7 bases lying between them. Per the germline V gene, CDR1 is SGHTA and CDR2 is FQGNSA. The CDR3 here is CASSLSGGYTF. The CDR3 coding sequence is TGTGCCAGCAGCTTGTCGGGAGGCTACACCTTC.

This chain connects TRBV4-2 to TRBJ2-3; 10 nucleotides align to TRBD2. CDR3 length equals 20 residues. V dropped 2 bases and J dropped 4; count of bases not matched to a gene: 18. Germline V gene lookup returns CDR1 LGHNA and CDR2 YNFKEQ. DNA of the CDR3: TGTGCCAGCAGCCAAAAAGGGGGTCGGACTAGCGGTGCCCCCCCAGATACGCAGTATTTT. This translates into CASSQKGGRTSGAPPDTQYF.

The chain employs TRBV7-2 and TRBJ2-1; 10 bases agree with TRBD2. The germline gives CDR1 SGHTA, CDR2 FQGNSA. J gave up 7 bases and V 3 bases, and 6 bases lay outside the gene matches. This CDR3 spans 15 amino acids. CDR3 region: CASSFLAGVRNEQFF. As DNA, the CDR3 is TGTGCCAGCAGCTTTCTAGCGGGAGTAAGGAATGAGCAGTTCTTC.

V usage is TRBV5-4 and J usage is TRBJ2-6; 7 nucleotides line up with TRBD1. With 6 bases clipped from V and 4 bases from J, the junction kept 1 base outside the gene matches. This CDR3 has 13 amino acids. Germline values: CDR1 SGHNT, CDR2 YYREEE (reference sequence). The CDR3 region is CASMGQGANVLTF. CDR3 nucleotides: TGTGCCAGCATGGGACAGGGGGCCAACGTCCTGACTTTC.

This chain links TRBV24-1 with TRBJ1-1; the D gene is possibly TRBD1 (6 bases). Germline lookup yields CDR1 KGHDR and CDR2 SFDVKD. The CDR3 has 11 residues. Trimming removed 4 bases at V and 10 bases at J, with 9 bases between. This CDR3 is CATSEQGAAFF. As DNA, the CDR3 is TGTGCCACCAGTGAACAGGGCGCAGCTTTCTTT.

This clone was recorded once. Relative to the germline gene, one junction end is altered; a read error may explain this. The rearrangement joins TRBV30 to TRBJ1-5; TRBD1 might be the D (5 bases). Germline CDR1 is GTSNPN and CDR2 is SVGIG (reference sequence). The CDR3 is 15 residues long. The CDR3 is CGWSPEGLGNQPQHF. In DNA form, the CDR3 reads TGTGGCTGGAGCCCGGAGGGGCTGGGCAATCAGCCCCAGCATTTT.

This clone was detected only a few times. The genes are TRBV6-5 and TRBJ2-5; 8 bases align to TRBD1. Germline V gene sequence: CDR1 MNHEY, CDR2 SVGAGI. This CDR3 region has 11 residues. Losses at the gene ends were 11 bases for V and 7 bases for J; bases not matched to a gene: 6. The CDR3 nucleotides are TGTGCCTGCGGACAGGGAGGGACCCAGTACTTC. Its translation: CACGQGGTQYF.

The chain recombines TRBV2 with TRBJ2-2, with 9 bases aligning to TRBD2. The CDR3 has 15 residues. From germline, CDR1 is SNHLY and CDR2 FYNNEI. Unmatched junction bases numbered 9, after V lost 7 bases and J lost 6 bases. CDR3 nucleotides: TGTGCCAGCAATAAGGCGGGGGGGCAAGCCGGGGAGCTGTTTTTT. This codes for CASNKAGGQAGELFF.

The CDR3, as DNA: TGTGCCACCAGTGGGCCCGTCAACACTGAAGCTTTCTTT. Translation gives CATSGPVNTEAFF. V and J are TRBV24-1 and TRBJ1-1; D unclear. The germline V gene has CDR1 KGHDR and CDR2 SFDVKD. The CDR3 contains 13 residues. V shed 5 bases and J shed 2 bases, with 8 bases lying between them.

For the CDR3, the DNA is TGTGCCAGCAGTTCCACAGGTGGAGAAGCTTTCTTT. Translated: CASSSTGGEAFF. The gene calls are TRBV28 and TRBJ1-1; perhaps TRBD1 as D (5 bases). V was pared by 4 bases and J by 8 bases, with 11 bases between. Germline CDR1 is MDHEN and CDR2 is SYDVKM. The CDR3 consists of 12 residues.

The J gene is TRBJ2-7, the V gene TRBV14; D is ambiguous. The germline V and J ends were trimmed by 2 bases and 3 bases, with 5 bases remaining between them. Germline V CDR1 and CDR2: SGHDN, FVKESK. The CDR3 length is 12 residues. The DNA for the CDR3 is TGTGCCAGCAGCCAAACAGACTACGAGCAGTACTTC. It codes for CASSQTDYEQYF.

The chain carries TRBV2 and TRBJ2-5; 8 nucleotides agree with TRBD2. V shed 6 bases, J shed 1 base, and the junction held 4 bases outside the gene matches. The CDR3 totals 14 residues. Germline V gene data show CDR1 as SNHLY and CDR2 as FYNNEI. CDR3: CASRRGGTQETQYF. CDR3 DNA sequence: TGTGCCAGCAGACGGGGGGGCACCCAAGAGACCCAGTACTTC.

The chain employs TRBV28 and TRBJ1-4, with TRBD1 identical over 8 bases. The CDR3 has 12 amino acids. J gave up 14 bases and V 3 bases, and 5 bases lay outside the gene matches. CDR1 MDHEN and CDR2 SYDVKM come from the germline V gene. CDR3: CASSFFGQGLFF. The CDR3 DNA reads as TGTGCCAGCAGTTTCTTCGGACAGGGCCTGTTTTTT.

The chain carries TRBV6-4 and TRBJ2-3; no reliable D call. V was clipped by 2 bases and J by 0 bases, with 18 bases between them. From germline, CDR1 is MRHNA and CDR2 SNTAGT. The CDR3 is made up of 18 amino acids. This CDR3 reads CASSDPLLEIFSTDTQYF. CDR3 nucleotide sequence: TGTGCCAGCAGTGACCCCTTACTTGAGATCTTTAGCACAGATACGCAGTATTTT.

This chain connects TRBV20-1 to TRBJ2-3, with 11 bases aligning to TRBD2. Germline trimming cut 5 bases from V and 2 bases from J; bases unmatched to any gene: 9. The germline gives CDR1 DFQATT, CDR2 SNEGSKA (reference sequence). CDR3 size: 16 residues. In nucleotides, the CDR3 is TGCAGTGCTGGTGCCTTGACTAGCGGGATCACAGATACGCAGTATTTT. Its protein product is CSAGALTSGITDTQYF.

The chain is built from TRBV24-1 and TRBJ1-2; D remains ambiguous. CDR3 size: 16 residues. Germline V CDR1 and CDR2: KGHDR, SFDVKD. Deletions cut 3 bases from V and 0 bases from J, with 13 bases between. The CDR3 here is CATSDPGSSANYGYTF. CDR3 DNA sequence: TGTGCCACCAGTGATCCCGGGAGTTCAGCTAACTATGGCTACACCTTC.

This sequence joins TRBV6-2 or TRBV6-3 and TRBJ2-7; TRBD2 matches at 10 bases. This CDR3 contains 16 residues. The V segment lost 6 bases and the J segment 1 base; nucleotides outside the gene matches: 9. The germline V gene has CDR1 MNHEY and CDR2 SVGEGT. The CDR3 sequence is CASSEWRSGGSYEQYF. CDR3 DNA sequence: TGTGCCAGCAGCGAGTGGCGTAGCGGGGGGTCCTACGAGCAGTACTTC.